This TCR beta chain is from a study of neurological immune-mediated disorders. The time point: longitudinal time-point 2. 2 million unsorted PBMCs were stored in RNAlater at -80 °C before RNA extraction. The CDR3 runs to 14 residues. The making of cDNA relied on 5'RACE with 10-nucleotide random UMIs. The authors obtained over 200 million TCR-beta sequences from 15-18 subjects per sequencing run. One entry per CDR3 protein, called by TCRdb with MiXCR from the 5' RACE reads. This sample has 70,000 to 95,000 distinct CDR3 sequences; less than 15% occur once, and the top ten carry roughly 5%. The rearrangement uses TRBV12-3 or TRBV12-4 and TRBJ2-1, with D hard to call. The J call may be in error: the DNA end matches TRBJ2-7 better. The material sequenced was PBMCs. The TCR was taken from a female donor with HTLV-1-associated myelopathy (HAM/TSP). DNA for the CDR3: TGTGCCAGCAGTTCAGAGACGGTAACCTACGAGCAGTACTTC. Its translation is CASSSETVTYEQYF.